This entry lists 10 T cell receptor beta chains sequenced from one sample in a study of CD8+CD57+ T cells in acquired aplastic anemia. It was genomic DNA that served as the template for profiling TCR beta VDJ and CDR3. TCRdb analysed the reads with MiXCR anew, one entry per CDR3 protein. Of around 500,000 distinct CDR3 sequences listed, around a third were seen once; the top ten hold less than 0.85%. Patients included in sequencing had previously demonstrated CD8+CD57+ cell expansion by flow cytometry. The sequenced sample was sorted CD4+, CD8+, or CD8+CD57+ T cells (not recorded which) from PBMCs. The receptors come from a human donor with aplastic anemia.

This clonotype appeared a few times. CDR3 region: CASSYWGWGGSYEQYF. The CDR3 DNA sequence: TGCGCCAGCAGTTACTGGGGCTGGGGGGGCTCCTACGAGCAGTACTTC. V gene TRBV10-2 combines with J gene TRBJ2-7, with TRBD2 matching over 7 bases. Germline CDR1 and CDR2: WSHSY and SAAADI. The junction had 10 bases not matched to a gene; V was cut back by 5 bases and J by 0 bases. The CDR3 is 16 residues long.

This clonotype was recorded a few times. The chain uses TRBV30 and TRBJ2-1, with D hard to call. V lost 1 base and J 8 bases, leaving 6 bases between the germline ends. CDR1 is GTSNPN and CDR2 is SVGIG in the germline V gene (reference sequence). The CDR3 sequence is 11 residues long. In DNA form, the CDR3 reads TGTGCCTGGAGTGAGATCCATGAGCAGTTCTTC. It is translated as CAWSEIHEQFF.

The rearrangement uses TRBV14 and TRBJ2-5; tentatively, D is TRBD1 (5 bases). With 1 base removed from V and 5 bases from J, the gap between germline ends came to 17 bases. The CDR3 totals 16 residues. Germline V gene lookup returns CDR1 SGHDN and CDR2 FVKESK. The CDR3 is CASSQVNRFGRETQYF. The DNA for the CDR3 is TGTGCCAGCAGCCAAGTGAACAGGTTCGGGCGGGAGACCCAGTACTTC.

This clonotype was seen many times. J is TRBJ2-3 and V is TRBV2, with D hard to call. This CDR3 comprises 12 residues. The germline V gene has CDR1 SNHLY and CDR2 FYNNEI. V lost 6 bases, J lost 8 bases, and 12 bases lay in between. CDR3 coding DNA: TGTGCCAGCAGGGAAAATCTTGGTACGCAGTATTTT. It translates to CASRENLGTQYF.

CDR3 in DNA: TGTGCCAGCAGTGAAGGGGCGCACTCTGGAAACACCTTC. Amino acid sequence: CASSEGAHSGNTF. The gene calls are TRBV2 and TRBJ1-2; no clear D. The CDR3 totals 13 residues. The germline gives CDR1 SNHLY, CDR2 FYNNEI. V was shortened by 1 base and J by 12 bases, with 15 bases between the two germline ends. Looking up the rest from reference TRBV2 and TRBJ1-2 gives the full variable domain: EPEVTQTPSHQVTQMGQEVILRCVPISNHLYFYWYRQILGQKVEFLVSFYNNEISEKSEIFDDQFSVERPDGSNFTLKIRSTKLEDSAMYFCASSEGAHSGNTFGSGTRLTVV.

The rearrangement links TRBV6-1 to TRBJ1-4; D is uncertain. Germline values: CDR1 MNHNS, CDR2 SASEGT. V was pared by 7 bases and J by 8 bases, with 11 bases between. The CDR3 is 12 amino acids. CDR3 sequence reads: CASTGVREKLFF. In DNA, the CDR3 is TGTGCCAGCACCGGAGTGAGGGAAAAACTGTTTTTT.

The chain employs TRBV10-1 and TRBJ2-1; D ambiguous. This CDR3 spans 16 amino acids. Trimming pared 0 bases from V and 3 bases from J, leaving 12 bases between. Germline CDR1 reads WNHNN; CDR2 reads SYGVQD (reference sequence). This CDR3 is CASSESTPSIYNEQFF. In DNA form, the CDR3 reads TGCGCCAGCAGTGAGTCGACACCCTCGATCTACAATGAGCAGTTCTTC.

The V call is TRBV19, the J call TRBJ1-2; D is uncertain. This CDR3 is built from 12 residues. Germline CDR1 reads LNHDA; CDR2 reads SQIVND (reference sequence). V was cut by 10 bases and J by 2 bases, with 11 bases left in between. The CDR3 reads CATQGRNYGYTF. The CDR3 region has the DNA TGTGCCACCCAAGGGCGGAACTATGGCTACACCTTC.

The rearrangement links TRBV7-9 to TRBJ2-3; D remains ambiguous. This CDR3 has 11 amino acids. Trimming removed 6 bases from V and 14 bases from J, with 15 bases in between. Germline lookup yields CDR1 SEHNR and CDR2 FQNEAQ (reference sequence). CDR3 coding DNA: TGTGCCAGCAGTGATTCGCCCGTGGTGTATTTT. This encodes CASSDSPVVYF. Drawing the rest from reference TRBV7-9 and TRBJ2-3, the complete variable domain is DTGVSQNPRHKITKRGQNVTFRCDPISEHNRLYWYRQTLGQGPEFLTYFQNEAQLEKSRLLSDRFSAERPKGSFSTLEIQRTEQGDSAMYLCASSDSPVVYFGPGTRLTVL.

This clonotype was seen at least ten times. CDR3 sequence: CASSIDSRGETQYF. CDR3 DNA sequence: TGTGCCAGTAGTATAGATAGTCGCGGAGAGACCCAGTACTTC. This chain uses TRBV19 with TRBJ2-5, with unresolved D. CDR1 is LNHDA, CDR2 SQIVND, per germline (reference sequence). This CDR3 is built from 14 residues. The germline V and J ends were trimmed by 0 bases and 4 bases, with 9 bases remaining between them.